This T cell receptor beta chain was observed in a study of molecular identifiers for immune sequencing clone quantification. Trimming removed 6 bases from V and 4 bases from J; junction bases left unmatched: 10. This CDR3 has 15 residues. Germline loops: CDR1 MDHEN, CDR2 SYDVKM. TCRdb itself ran the PCR reads through MiXCR, one entry per CDR3 protein. The sample includes roughly 320,000 distinct CDR3 sequences, 24% of them seen just once. The sequence was collected from a human donor in good health. Some libraries in this study had Jurkat cell RNA spiked in. Sequencing used naive CD8+ T cells from blood, with Jurkat cell RNA spiked in. Subset reported: FACS-sorted CD8+CD4-CCR7+CD45RA+ naive T cells. This rearrangement joins TRBV28 to TRBJ2-7, with 9 bases aligning to TRBD1. The CDR3 region is CASSPNPGQGYEQYF. CDR3 nucleotides: TGTGCCAGCAGCCCAAACCCGGGACAGGGTTACGAGCAGTACTTC.